This T cell receptor beta chain was profiled in a study of technical replicates of blood from several donors. Assay used: immunoSEQ multiplex PCR; TCRdb lists only in-frame clones, some missing. This table holds tens of thousands of clones, 85% to 95% found once. Germline V CDR1 and CDR2: MGHRA, YSYEKL. This CDR3 spans 15 amino acids. Trimming took off 4 bases at V and 10 bases at J, with 20 bases between the two ends. V usage is TRBV4-1 and J usage is TRBJ2-1; a weak D match, TRBD2 (7 bases). The clonotype comes from a human donor in good health. Input material: T cells isolated from PBMCs. The CDR3 is CASSPQARGAEEQFF. The CDR3 nucleotides read TGCGCCAGCAGCCCCCAGGCTCGGGGGGCTGAAGAGCAGTTCTTC.